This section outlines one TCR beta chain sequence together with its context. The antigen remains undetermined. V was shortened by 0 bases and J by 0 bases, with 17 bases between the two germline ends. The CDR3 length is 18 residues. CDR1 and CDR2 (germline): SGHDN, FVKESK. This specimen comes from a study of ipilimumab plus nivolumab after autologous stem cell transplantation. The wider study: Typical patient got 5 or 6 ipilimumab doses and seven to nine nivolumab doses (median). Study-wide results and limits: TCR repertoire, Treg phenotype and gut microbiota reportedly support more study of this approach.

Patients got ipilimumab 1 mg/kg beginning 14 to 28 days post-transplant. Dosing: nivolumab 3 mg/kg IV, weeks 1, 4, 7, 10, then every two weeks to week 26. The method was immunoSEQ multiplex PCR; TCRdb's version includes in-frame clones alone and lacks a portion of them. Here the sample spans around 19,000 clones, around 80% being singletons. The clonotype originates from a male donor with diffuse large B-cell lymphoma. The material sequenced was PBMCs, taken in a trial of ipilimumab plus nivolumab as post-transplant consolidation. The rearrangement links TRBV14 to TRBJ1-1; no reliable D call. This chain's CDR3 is CASSQDLISGALNTEAFF. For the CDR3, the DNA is TGTGCCAGCAGCCAAGATCTTATAAGCGGAGCCTTGAACACTGAAGCTTTCTTT.